The rows below give T cell receptor beta chains drawn from one sample of a study of OX40 agonist ivuxolimab in advanced cancers. Here immunoSEQ multiplex PCR was the method, and the copy in TCRdb shows in-frame clones only, minus some. Of tens of thousands of clones in the sample, around 85% are singletons; the top ten hold over 3.5%. Sample: CD4+ or CD8+ T cells sorted from blood, taken in a trial of the OX40 agonist ivuxolimab. All receptors derive from an adult with an advanced solid tumor such as melanoma, head and neck, liver or kidney cancer. The CDR3 runs from the conserved cysteine through the conserved F or W. The D gene is left open where the match is weak. Clone size, where shown, is once, few, many, or a class for clones that have expanded.

abundance	j_gene	len	v_gene	d_gene	CDR3nt	CDR3aa
.	TRBJ1-4	13	TRBV7-9	.	TGTGCCAGCAGCTTAGTTGGGGGTGAAAAACTGTTTTTT	CASSLVGGEKLFF
.	TRBJ1-3	14	TRBV28	.	TGTGCCAGCAGTGACACTAACTCTGGAAACACCATATATTTT	CASSDTNSGNTIYF
.	TRBJ1-1	16	TRBV7-9	TRBD1	TGTGCCAGCAGCCGACTCCCTCGACAGGGCGGCACTGAAGCTTTCTTT	CASSRLPRQGGTEAFF
.	TRBJ1-6	13	TRBV7-2	.	TGTGCCAGCAGCTCCTATGATGGTTCACCCCTCCACTTT	CASSSYDGSPLHF
.	TRBJ2-7	15	TRBV7-2	.	TGTGCCAGCAGCTTAGGTCTTAGCGTAGCCTACGAGCAGTACTTC	CASSLGLSVAYEQYF
.	TRBJ1-4	17	TRBV10-3	TRBD1	TGTGCCATCAACTCCGGGACAGGGGTAGGTACTAATGAAAAACTGTTTTTT	CAINSGTGVGTNEKLFF
.	TRBJ2-4	14	TRBV7-2	.	TGTGCCAGCAGCTTGAGGTTAGCCAAAAACATTCAGTACTTC	CASSLRLAKNIQYF
.	TRBJ2-7	13	TRBV30	.	TGTGCCTGGAGTTTCGCTGGCTCCTACGAGCAGTACTTC	CAWSFAGSYEQYF
.	TRBJ1-1	12	TRBV9	.	TGTGCCAGCAGCGTTGGCCACACTGAAGCTTTCTTT	CASSVGHTEAFF
few	TRBJ1-2	13	TRBV18	.	TGTGCCAGCTCAGACGGGGCCGATCGCGGCTACACCTTC	CASSDGADRGYTF
.	TRBJ2-7	15	TRBV6-1	.	TGTGCCAGCAGTGAAGGGCCCCTAAGCCTCTACGAGCAGTACTTC	CASSEGPLSLYEQYF
.	TRBJ2-5	13	TRBV27	.	TGTGCCAGCAGCGTGGTGTGGCGAGAGACCCAGTACTTC	CASSVVWRETQYF
.	TRBJ1-5	13	TRBV10-3	.	TGTGCCATCAGGGGCACAGACCAGCAGCCCCAGCATTTT	CAIRGTDQQPQHF
.	TRBJ2-1	14	TRBV18	TRBD2	TGTGCCAGCTCACCCGGGAGGGGAATGGATGAGCAGTTCTTC	CASSPGRGMDEQFF
.	TRBJ2-7	12	TRBV7-9	.	TGTGCCAGCAGCTCCGGGGGTAGCGAGCAGTACTTC	CASSSGGSEQYF
.	TRBJ1-4	14	TRBV5-4	.	TGTGCCAGCAGCACGGGGCTCCCAGATGAAAAACTGTTTTTT	CASSTGLPDEKLFF
once	TRBJ1-1	15	TRBV27	.	TGTGCCAGCAGTCCCCTTGGTAGTATGAACACTGAAGCTTTCTTT	CASSPLGSMNTEAFF
.	TRBJ1-2	15	TRBV19	TRBD1	TGTGCCAGTAGCTGGGACAGGGCCCAGCCTTATGGCTACACCTTC	CASSWDRAQPYGYTF
.	TRBJ1-1	14	TRBV6-5	.	TGTGCCAGCAGTTACTGGGGCCGGGAAAATGAAGCTTTCTTT	CASSYWGRENEAFF
.	TRBJ2-2	16	TRBV18	TRBD1	TGTGCCAGCTCACCACGGACAGGGGAGGACACCGGGGAGCTGTTTTTT	CASSPRTGEDTGELFF